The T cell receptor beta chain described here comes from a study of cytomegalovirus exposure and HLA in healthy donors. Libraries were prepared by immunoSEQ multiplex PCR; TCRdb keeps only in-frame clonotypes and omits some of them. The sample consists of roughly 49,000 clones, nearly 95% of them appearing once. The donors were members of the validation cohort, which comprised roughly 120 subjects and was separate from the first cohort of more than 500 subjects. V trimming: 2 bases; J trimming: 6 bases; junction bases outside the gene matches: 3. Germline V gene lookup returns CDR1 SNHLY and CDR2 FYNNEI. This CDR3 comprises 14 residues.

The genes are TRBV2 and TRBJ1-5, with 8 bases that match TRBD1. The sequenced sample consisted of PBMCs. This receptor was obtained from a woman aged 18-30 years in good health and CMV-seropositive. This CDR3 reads CASSETGGGQPQHF. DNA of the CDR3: TGTGCCAGCAGTGAAACAGGGGGGGGTCAGCCCCAGCATTTT.